The 14 T cell receptor beta chains below come from one sample, sequenced in a study of shared clonotypes between healthy human individuals. Produced via immunoSEQ multiplex PCR; TCRdb's table is partial and in-frame only. In the table there are about 2 million clones, over 85% of which are singletons. Sequencing input: naive CD4+ T cells sorted from blood. The subset: CD45RA+ positively selected. All receptors derive from a man between 18 and 35 years old in good health.

The rearrangement links TRBV19 to TRBJ1-1; the D is unclear. CDR3 length: 11 amino acids. The V gene lost 6 bases and the J gene lost 11 bases, with 13 bases spanning the gap. Per germline, CDR1 LNHDA and CDR2 SQIVND (reference sequence). The CDR3 is CASRNGIGAFF. CDR3 DNA: TGTGCCAGTAGGAACGGAATCGGTGCTTTCTTT.

Here the CDR3 reads CASSYSGPGEQYF. The CDR3 nucleotides are TGTGCCAGCAGTTACTCAGGGCCCGGCGAGCAGTACTTC. The chain has TRBV6-5 and TRBJ2-7, with D uncertain. Germline V gene sequence: CDR1 MNHEY, CDR2 SVGAGI. The CDR3 is 13 residues long. V lost 0 bases and J lost 6, with 9 bases in between.

This rearrangement joins TRBV6-5 to TRBJ2-7; perhaps D is TRBD1 or TRBD2 (5 bases each). Trimming took off 3 bases at V and 3 bases at J, with 15 bases between the two ends. The CDR3 runs to 15 residues. Germline V gene sequence: CDR1 MNHEY, CDR2 SVGAGI. Here the CDR3 reads CASSYRSMGVYEQYF. The CDR3, as DNA: TGTGCCAGCAGTTATAGATCGATGGGGGTCTACGAGCAGTACTTC.

The chain employs TRBV7-2 and TRBJ1-6, with TRBD1 identical over 10 bases. The germline CDR1 and CDR2 sequences are SGHTA and FQGNSA. The length of the CDR3 is 17 residues. Trimming took 2 bases from V and 10 from J; bases not matched to a gene: 11. CDR3 sequence: CASSLILSGQGNSPLHF. The CDR3 region has the DNA TGTGCCAGCAGCTTAATCCTCTCGGGACAGGGGAACTCACCCCTCCACTTT.

The V call is TRBV18, the J call TRBJ2-7, with D perhaps assigned TRBD1 or TRBD2 (5 bases each). V lost 3 bases and J 3 bases, leaving 21 bases between the germline ends. The V gene's germline CDR1 is KGHSH and CDR2 LQKENI. CDR3 length: 17 residues. This CDR3 reads CASSPSGDGAEDYEQYF. The CDR3, as DNA: TGTGCCAGCTCACCGTCCGGGGATGGGGCGGAGGACTACGAGCAGTACTTC.

V gene TRBV6-5 combines with J gene TRBJ1-4; 7 bases are a match to TRBD1. Germline V gene data show CDR1 as MNHEY and CDR2 as SVGAGI. V lost 4 bases, J lost 5 bases, and 7 bases stayed unmatched. CDR3 length equals 15 residues. The CDR3 sequence is CASSFTGGGNEKLFF. CDR3 DNA: TGTGCCAGCAGTTTCACAGGAGGGGGCAATGAAAAACTGTTTTTT.

The chain combines TRBV5-1 with TRBJ2-3, with 7 bases lining up with TRBD1. This CDR3 spans 15 amino acids. Trimming removed 4 bases from V and 2 bases from J; junction bases left unmatched: 7. From germline, CDR1 is SGHRS and CDR2 YFSETQ. CDR3 amino acids: CASSATGDPTDTQYF. As DNA, the CDR3 is TGCGCCAGCAGCGCAACAGGGGACCCCACAGATACGCAGTATTTT. Full variable domain (remainder filled in from reference TRBV5-1 and TRBJ2-3): KAGVTQTPRYLIKTRGQQVTLSCSPISGHRSVSWYQQTPGQGLQFLFEYFSETQRNKGNFPGRFSGRQFSNSRSEMNVSTLELGDSALYLCASSATGDPTDTQYFGPGTRLTVL.

This chain connects TRBV5-1 to TRBJ2-5, with a tentative D call TRBD2 (5 bases). The germline V gene encodes CDR1 SGHRS and CDR2 YFSETQ. The V gene lost 0 bases and the J gene lost 6 bases, with 24 bases spanning the gap. The CDR3 spans 18 residues. CDR3: CASSLDRSERGRVKTQYF. CDR3 nucleotides: TGCGCCAGCAGCTTGGATAGGAGCGAACGGGGAAGGGTGAAGACCCAGTACTTC.

V gene TRBV25-1 combines with J gene TRBJ1-2; 7 nucleotides line up with TRBD1. The CDR3 length is 14 residues. V lost 3 bases to trimming and J lost 4 bases; unmatched junction nucleotides: 5. Germline-derived CDR1 and CDR2 are MGHDK and SYGVNS. CDR3 coding DNA: TGTGCCAGCAGTGAGAGTGGGGACAGCTATGGCTACACCTTC. It translates to CASSESGDSYGYTF.

This sequence joins TRBV10-1 and TRBJ1-5; 8 bases match TRBD1. The length of the CDR3 is 17 residues. The germline CDR1 and CDR2 sequences are WNHNN and SYGVQD (reference sequence). J lost 6 bases, V lost 3 bases, and 13 bases had no gene match. Here the CDR3 DNA reads TGCGCCAGCAGTGATAAGGGGGCGCAGGGGGCAGTTCAGCCCCAGCATTTT. It specifies CASSDKGAQGAVQPQHF.

The chain is built from TRBV4-1 and TRBJ1-2; D is ambiguous. The germline CDR1 and CDR2 sequences are MGHRA and YSYEKL. V was trimmed by 3 bases and J by 0 bases, leaving 5 bases between them. This CDR3 has 13 amino acids. CDR3 amino acids: CASSHSTNYGYTF. CDR3 coding DNA: TGCGCCAGCAGCCACTCTACTAACTATGGCTACACCTTC.

This chain links TRBV5-6 with TRBJ1-1; D not resolved. The CDR3 has 13 amino acids. The V end lost 1 base, the J end lost 6 bases, and 10 bases lay between the germline ends. CDR1 and CDR2 (germline): SGHDT, YYEEEE. CDR3 nucleotide sequence: TGTGCCAGCAGCTTGTTTGCCCGGGCTGAAGCTTTCTTT. Amino acids: CASSLFARAEAFF. The variable domain in full, completed from reference TRBV5-6 and TRBJ1-1, reads DAGVTQSPTHLIKTRGQQVTLRCSPKSGHDTVSWYQQALGQGPQFIFQYYEEEERQRGNFPDRFSGHQFPNYSSELNVNALLLGDSALYLCASSLFARAEAFFGQGTRLTVV.

The chain recombines TRBV5-6 with TRBJ1-2; D remains unclear. V was pared by 0 bases and J by 3 bases, with 12 bases between. Germline CDR1 SGHDT, CDR2 YYEEEE. The CDR3 length is 15 residues. The CDR3 DNA sequence: TGTGCCAGCAGCTTGGGAGTTGCATCTTACTATGGCTACACCTTC. Its translation: CASSLGVASYYGYTF. The variable domain in full, completed from reference TRBV5-6 and TRBJ1-2, reads DAGVTQSPTHLIKTRGQQVTLRCSPKSGHDTVSWYQQALGQGPQFIFQYYEEEERQRGNFPDRFSGHQFPNYSSELNVNALLLGDSALYLCASSLGVASYYGYTFGSGTRLTVV.

The chain joins TRBV18 to TRBJ2-3; maybe TRBD2 (5 bases). The CDR3 has 16 amino acids. V dropped 2 bases and J dropped 2 bases, with 14 bases sitting between them. Germline V gene data show CDR1 as KGHSH and CDR2 as LQKENI. As DNA, the CDR3 is TGTGCCAGCTCACCAATCAGCGGTACAACCACAGATACGCAGTATTTT. Its translation: CASSPISGTTTDTQYF.